The 2 T cell receptor beta chains below come from one sample, sequenced in a study of shared clonotypes between healthy human individuals. The assay was immunoSEQ multiplex PCR, and TCRdb's table has in-frame clones only and misses some. The profile covers approximately 980,000 clones, with less than 85% appearing a single time and around 1.5% taken by the ten largest. Source material: memory CD4+ T cells sorted from blood. Subset denoted: CD45RA-negative fraction. Receptor source: a man aged 18-30 years in good health.

Comment on this clone: The sample contains more than one DNA sequence encoding this CDR3. This chain connects TRBV28 to TRBJ2-3; D gene unclear. The CDR3 spans 12 residues. V was shortened by 5 bases and J by 6 bases, with 9 bases between the two germline ends. Germline V gives CDR1 MDHEN, CDR2 SYDVKM. In DNA form, the CDR3 reads TGTGCCAGCAGTCTGAGACGGGATACGCAGTATTTT. Protein sequence: CASSLRRDTQYF.

The chain couples TRBV9 to TRBJ2-1; no definite D call. The germline CDR1 and CDR2 sequences are SGDLS and YYNGEE. V was shortened by 3 bases and J by 7 bases, with 11 bases between the two germline ends. CDR3 size: 13 residues. The DNA of the CDR3 is TGTGCCAGCAGCGCTTCTAGGTCTAATGAGCAGTTCTTC. It codes for CASSASRSNEQFF.